These 3 T cell receptor beta chains originate from one sample sequenced in a study of CD8+ T cells in alopecia areata. Extracted RNA was reverse transcribed, and the resulting cDNA served as sequencing template. Method: immunoSEQ multiplex PCR; TCRdb's copy keeps in-frame clones and lacks some. Among approximately 180,000 clones listed, under 80% were seen once. Treatment meaning: oral pan-JAK inhibitor, 5-10 mg twice daily. Sequenced here: CD4+ T cells sorted from blood, sampled at week 49, from a patient treated with tofacitinib. Receptor source: a human donor with alopecia areata.

The rearrangement uses TRBV27 and TRBJ1-1; 11 positions match TRBD1. This CDR3 spans 15 amino acids. With V trimmed by 4 bases and J by 5 bases, 6 bases remained unmatched. Germline values: CDR1 MNHEY, CDR2 SMNVEV (reference sequence). The CDR3 loop reads CASSSRTGGRTEAFF. Written as DNA, the CDR3 is TGTGCCAGCAGTTCCCGGACAGGGGGCCGTACTGAAGCTTTCTTT.

This rearrangement joins TRBV29-1 to TRBJ1-2; D may be TRBD1 (6 bases). This CDR3 contains 11 residues. The V and J ends lost 7 bases and 6 bases respectively, with 12 bases between them. Looked up from germline, CDR1 is SQVTM and CDR2 is ANQGSEA. Here the CDR3 DNA reads TGCAGCGCCGTACAGGGTAATGGCTACACCTTC. Amino acid sequence: CSAVQGNGYTF.

The chain has TRBV11-2 and TRBJ2-7; D is tentatively TRBD1 or TRBD2 (5 bases each). V was trimmed by 4 bases and J by 0 bases, leaving 7 bases between them. The CDR3 is 13 amino acids. The germline gives CDR1 SGHAT, CDR2 FQNNGV. Here the CDR3 reads CASSSGGSYEQYF. The CDR3 coding sequence is TGTGCCAGCAGCTCTGGGGGCTCCTACGAGCAGTACTTC.